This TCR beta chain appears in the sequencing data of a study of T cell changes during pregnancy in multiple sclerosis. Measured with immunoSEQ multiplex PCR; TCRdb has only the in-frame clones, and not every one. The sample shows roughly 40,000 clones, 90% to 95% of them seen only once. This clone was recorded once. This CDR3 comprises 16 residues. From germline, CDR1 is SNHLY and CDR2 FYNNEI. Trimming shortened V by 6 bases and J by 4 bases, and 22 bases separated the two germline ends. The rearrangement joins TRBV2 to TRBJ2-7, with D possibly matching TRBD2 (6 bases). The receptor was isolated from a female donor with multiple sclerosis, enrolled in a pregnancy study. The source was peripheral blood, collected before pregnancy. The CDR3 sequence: CASRDGSILYLYEQYF. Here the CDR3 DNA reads TGTGCCAGCAGAGACGGGAGCATTCTCTATCTATACGAGCAGTACTTC.